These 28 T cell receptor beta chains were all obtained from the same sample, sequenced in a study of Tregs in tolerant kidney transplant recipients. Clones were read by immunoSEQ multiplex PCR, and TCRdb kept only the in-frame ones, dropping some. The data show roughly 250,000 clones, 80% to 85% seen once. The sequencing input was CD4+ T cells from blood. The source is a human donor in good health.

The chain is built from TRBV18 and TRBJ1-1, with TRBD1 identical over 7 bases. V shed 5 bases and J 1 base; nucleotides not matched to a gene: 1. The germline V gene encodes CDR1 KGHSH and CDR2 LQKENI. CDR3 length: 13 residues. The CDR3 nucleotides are TGTGCCAGCTCAGGGACAGAGAACACTGAAGCTTTCTTT. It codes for CASSGTENTEAFF.

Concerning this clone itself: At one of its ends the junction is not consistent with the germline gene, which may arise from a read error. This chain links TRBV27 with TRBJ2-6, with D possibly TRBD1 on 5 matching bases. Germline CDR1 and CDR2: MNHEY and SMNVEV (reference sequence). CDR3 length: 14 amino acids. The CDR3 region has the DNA TGTGCCAGCAGTTTGGGGATAGGGGCCAACGGCCTGACTTTC. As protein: CASSLGIGANGLTF.

CDR3 region: CASSPGVQGSGNTIYF. Written as DNA, the CDR3 is TGTGCCAGCAGCCCGGGGGTACAGGGTAGTGGAAACACCATATATTTT. V gene TRBV7-8 combines with J gene TRBJ1-3; D may be TRBD1 (6 bases). In germline, CDR1 is SGHVS, CDR2 FQNEAQ. The V gene lost 5 bases and the J gene lost 3 bases, with 17 bases spanning the gap. CDR3 length: 16 residues.

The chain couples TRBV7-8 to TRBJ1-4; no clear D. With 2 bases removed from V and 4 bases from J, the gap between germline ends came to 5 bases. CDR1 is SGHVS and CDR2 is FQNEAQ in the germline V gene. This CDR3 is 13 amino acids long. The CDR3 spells CASSLRLNEKLFF. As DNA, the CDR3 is TGTGCCAGCAGCTTAAGGCTTAATGAAAAACTGTTTTTT.

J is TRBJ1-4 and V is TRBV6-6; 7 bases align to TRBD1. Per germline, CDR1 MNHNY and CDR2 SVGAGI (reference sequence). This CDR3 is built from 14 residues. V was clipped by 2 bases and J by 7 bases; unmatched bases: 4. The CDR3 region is CASSYPGGGEKLFF. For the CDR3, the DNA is TGTGCCAGCAGTTACCCAGGGGGGGGTGAAAAACTGTTTTTT.

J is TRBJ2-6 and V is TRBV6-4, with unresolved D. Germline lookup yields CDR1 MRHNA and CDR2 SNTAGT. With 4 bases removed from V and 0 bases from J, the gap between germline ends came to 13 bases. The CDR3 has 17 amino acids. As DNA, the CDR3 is TGTGCCAGCAGTGCGGCTCCTCTTAGCTCTGGGGCCAACGTCCTGACTTTC. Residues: CASSAAPLSSGANVLTF.

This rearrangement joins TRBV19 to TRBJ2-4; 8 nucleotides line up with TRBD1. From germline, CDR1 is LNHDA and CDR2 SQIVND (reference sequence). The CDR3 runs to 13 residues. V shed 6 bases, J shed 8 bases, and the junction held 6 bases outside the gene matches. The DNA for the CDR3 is TGTGCCAGTAGCAGGGGGCGAGAGGACATTCAGTACTTC. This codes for CASSRGREDIQYF.

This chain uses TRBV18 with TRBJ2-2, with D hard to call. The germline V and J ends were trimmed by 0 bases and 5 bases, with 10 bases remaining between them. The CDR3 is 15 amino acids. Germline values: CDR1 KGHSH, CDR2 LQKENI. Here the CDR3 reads CASSPPGMGTGELFF. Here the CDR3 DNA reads TGTGCCAGCTCACCACCGGGGATGGGGACCGGGGAGCTGTTTTTT. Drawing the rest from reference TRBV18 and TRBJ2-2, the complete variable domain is NAGVMQNPRHLVRRRGQEARLRCSPMKGHSHVYWYRQLPEEGLKFMVYLQKENIIDESGMPKERFSAEFPKEGPSILRIQQVVRGDSAAYFCASSPPGMGTGELFFGEGSRLTVL.

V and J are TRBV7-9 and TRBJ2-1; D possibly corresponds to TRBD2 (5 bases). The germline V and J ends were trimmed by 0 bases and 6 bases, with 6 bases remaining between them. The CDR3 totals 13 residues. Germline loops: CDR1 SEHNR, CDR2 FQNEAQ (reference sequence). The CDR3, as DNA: TGTGCCAGCAGCTTAGCCGGGGTCAATGAGCAGTTCTTC. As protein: CASSLAGVNEQFF.

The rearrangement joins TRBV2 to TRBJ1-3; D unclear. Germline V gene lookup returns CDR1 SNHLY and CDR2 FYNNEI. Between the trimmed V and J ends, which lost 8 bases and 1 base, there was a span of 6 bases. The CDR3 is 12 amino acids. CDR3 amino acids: CASGRSGNTIYF. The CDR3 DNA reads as TGTGCCAGCGGGCGTTCTGGAAACACCATATATTTT.

The CDR3 protein is CASSASGGKFF. The CDR3 coding sequence is TGTGCCAGCTCTGCTAGCGGGGGAAAGTTCTTC. The chain employs TRBV18 and TRBJ2-1; TRBD2 matches 10 bases. CDR3 length: 11 amino acids. V trimming: 6 bases; J trimming: 14 bases; junction bases outside the gene matches: 4. Germline values: CDR1 KGHSH, CDR2 LQKENI.

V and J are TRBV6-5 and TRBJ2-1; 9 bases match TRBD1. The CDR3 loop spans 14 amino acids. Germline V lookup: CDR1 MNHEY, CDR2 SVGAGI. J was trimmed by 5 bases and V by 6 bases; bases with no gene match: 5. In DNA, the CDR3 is TGTGCCAGCAGCCCGGGACAGGGCCACAATGAGCAGTTCTTC. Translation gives CASSPGQGHNEQFF.

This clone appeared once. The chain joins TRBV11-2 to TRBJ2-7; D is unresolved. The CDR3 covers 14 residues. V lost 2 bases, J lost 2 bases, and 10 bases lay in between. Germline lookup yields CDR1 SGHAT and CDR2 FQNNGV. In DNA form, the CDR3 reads TGTGCCAGCAGCTTATTCGTGGCTCCCTACGAGCAGTACTTC. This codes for CASSLFVAPYEQYF.

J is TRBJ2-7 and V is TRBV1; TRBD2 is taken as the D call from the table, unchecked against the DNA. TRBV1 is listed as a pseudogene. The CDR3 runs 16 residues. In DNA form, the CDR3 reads TGCACCAGCAGCTCCTCCCCCAGAAGCGGGAGCTACGAGCAGTACTTC. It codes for CTSSSSPRSGSYEQYF.

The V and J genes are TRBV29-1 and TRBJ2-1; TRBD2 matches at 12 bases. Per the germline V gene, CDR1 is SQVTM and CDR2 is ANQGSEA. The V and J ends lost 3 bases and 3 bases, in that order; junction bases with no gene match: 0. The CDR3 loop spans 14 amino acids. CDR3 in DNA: TGCAGCGTTGAGACTAGCGGGAGCTACAATGAGCAGTTCTTC. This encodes CSVETSGSYNEQFF.

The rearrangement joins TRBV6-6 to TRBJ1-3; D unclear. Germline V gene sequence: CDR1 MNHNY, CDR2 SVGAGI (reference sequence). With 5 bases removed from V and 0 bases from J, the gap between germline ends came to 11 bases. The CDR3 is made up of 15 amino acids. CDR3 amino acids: CASSLELSSGNTIYF. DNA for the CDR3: TGTGCCAGCAGTCTCGAGTTAAGCTCTGGAAACACCATATATTTT.

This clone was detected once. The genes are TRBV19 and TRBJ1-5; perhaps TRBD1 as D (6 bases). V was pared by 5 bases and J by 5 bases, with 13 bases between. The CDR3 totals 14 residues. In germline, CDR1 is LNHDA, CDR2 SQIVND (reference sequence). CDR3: CASSSPGAYQPQHF. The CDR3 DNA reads TGTGCCAGTAGTTCCCCGGGGGCTTATCAGCCCCAGCATTTT. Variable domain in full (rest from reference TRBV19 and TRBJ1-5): DGGITQSPKYLFRKEGQNVTLSCEQNLNHDAMYWYRQDPGQGLRLIYYSQIVNDFQKGDIAEGYSVSREKKESFPLTVTSAQKNPTAFYLCASSSPGAYQPQHFGDGTRLSIL.

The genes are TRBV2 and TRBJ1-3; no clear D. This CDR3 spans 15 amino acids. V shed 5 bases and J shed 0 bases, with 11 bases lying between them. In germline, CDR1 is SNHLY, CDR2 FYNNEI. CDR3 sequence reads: CASSQDGSSGNTIYF. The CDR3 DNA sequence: TGTGCCAGCAGTCAGGACGGTAGCTCTGGAAACACCATATATTTT.

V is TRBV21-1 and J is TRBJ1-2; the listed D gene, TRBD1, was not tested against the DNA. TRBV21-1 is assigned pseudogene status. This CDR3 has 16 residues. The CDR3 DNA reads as TGTGCCAGCAGCAAAGGCGCACAGGGGGGCGTGAGTGGCTACACCTTC. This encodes CASSKGAQGGVSGYTF.

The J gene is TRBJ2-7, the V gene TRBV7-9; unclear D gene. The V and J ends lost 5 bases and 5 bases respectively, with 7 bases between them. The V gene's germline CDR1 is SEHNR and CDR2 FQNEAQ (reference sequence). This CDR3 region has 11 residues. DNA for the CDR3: TGTGCCAGCAGCCTAACGGACGAGCAGTACTTC. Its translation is CASSLTDEQYF.

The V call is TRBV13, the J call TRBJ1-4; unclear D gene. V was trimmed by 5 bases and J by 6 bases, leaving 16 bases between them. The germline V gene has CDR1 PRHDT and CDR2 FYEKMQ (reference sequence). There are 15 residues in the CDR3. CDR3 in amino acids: CASSAVRRGDEKLFF. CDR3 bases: TGTGCCAGCAGCGCTGTCCGGAGAGGCGATGAAAAACTGTTTTTT.

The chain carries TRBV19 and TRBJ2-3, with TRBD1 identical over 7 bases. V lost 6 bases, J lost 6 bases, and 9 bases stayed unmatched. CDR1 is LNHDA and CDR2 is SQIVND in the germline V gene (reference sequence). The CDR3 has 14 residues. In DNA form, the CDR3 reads TGTGCCAGTAGCCCTATCGGGACAGCGGATACGCAGTATTTT. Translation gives CASSPIGTADTQYF. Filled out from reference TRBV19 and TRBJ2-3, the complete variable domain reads DGGITQSPKYLFRKEGQNVTLSCEQNLNHDAMYWYRQDPGQGLRLIYYSQIVNDFQKGDIAEGYSVSREKKESFPLTVTSAQKNPTAFYLCASSPIGTADTQYFGPGTRLTVL.

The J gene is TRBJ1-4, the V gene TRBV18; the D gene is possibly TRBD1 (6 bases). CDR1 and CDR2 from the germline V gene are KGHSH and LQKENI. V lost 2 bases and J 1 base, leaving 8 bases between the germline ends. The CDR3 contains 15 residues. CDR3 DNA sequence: TGTGCCAGCTCACCAGGAGGGGGAACTAATGAAAAACTGTTTTTT. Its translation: CASSPGGGTNEKLFF.

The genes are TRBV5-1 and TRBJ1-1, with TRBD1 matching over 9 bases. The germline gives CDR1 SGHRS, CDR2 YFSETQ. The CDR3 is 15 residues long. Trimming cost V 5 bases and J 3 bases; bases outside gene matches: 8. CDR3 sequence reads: CASRQTGGRDTEAFF. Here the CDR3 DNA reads TGCGCCAGCAGACAGACAGGGGGTAGGGACACTGAAGCTTTCTTT. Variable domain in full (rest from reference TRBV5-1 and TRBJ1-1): KAGVTQTPRYLIKTRGQQVTLSCSPISGHRSVSWYQQTPGQGLQFLFEYFSETQRNKGNFPGRFSGRQFSNSRSEMNVSTLELGDSALYLCASRQTGGRDTEAFFGQGTRLTVV.

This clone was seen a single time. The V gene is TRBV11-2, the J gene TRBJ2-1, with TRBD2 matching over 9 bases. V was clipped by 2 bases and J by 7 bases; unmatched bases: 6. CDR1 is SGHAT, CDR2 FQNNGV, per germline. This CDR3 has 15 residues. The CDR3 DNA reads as TGTGCCAGCAGCTTAACGGCGGGAGGGAGAAATGAGCAGTTCTTC. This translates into CASSLTAGGRNEQFF.

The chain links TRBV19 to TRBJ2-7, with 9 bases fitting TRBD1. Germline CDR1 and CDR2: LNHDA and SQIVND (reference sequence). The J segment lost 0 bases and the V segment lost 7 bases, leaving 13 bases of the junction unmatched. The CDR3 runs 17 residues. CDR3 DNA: TGTGCCAGTACCGACCGACCTGGGACAGGGAGCTCCTACGAGCAGTACTTC. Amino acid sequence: CASTDRPGTGSSYEQYF.

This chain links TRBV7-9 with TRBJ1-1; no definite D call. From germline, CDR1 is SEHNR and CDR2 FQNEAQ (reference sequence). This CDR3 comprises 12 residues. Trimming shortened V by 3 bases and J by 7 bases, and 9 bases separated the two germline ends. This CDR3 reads CASSFDTVEAFF. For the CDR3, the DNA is TGTGCCAGCAGCTTTGACACTGTTGAAGCTTTCTTT.

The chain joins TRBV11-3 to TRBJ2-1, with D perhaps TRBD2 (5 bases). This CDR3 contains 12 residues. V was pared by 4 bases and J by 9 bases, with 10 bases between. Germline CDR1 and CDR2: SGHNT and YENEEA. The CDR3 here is CASSSGLGEQFF. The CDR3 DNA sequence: TGTGCCAGCAGCTCCGGACTGGGTGAGCAGTTCTTC.